The clone carrying this T cell receptor beta chain was seen a few times. This entry comes from a study of blood T cell repertoires in COVID-19. Germline lookup yields CDR1 LNHDA and CDR2 SQIVND (reference sequence). Trimming removed 8 bases from V and 1 base from J; junction bases left unmatched: 4. The CDR3 is made up of 13 amino acids. Sequencing was performed with immunoSEQ multiplex PCR; in TCRdb, only in-frame clones are kept and a portion is missing. The top ten hold approximately 5.9% of the sample, which has some 200,000 clones, just over 85% seen once. This receptor was obtained from a man older than 75 with acute or convalescent COVID-19. The chain links TRBV19 to TRBJ1-1, with 7 bases fitting TRBD1. The sample taken for sequencing was peripheral blood. The CDR3 DNA reads as TGTGCCAGTCGGGACAGACCGAACACTGAAGCTTTCTTT. Its protein is CASRDRPNTEAFF.